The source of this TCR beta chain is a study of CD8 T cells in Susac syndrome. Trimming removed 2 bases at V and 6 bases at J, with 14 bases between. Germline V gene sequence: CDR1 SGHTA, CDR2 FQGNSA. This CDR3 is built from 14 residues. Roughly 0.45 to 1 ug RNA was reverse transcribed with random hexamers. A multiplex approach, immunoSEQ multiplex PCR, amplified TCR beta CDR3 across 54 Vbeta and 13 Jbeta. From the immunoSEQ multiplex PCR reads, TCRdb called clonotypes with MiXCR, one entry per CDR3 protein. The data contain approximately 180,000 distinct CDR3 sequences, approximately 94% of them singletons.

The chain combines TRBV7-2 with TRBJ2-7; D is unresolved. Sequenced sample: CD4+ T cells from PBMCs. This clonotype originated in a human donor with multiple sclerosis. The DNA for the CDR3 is TGTGCCAGCAGCTTATTGAGCCTTCAAGGCGAGCAGTACTTC. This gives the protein CASSLLSLQGEQYF.